Below, 12 T cell receptor beta chains from the same sample are listed, as sequenced in a study of vaccination effects on CD4 cells after COVID-19. Before sequencing, viral peptide pools were used by the ViraFEST assay to expand antigen-specific CD4+ T cells. Once cultured for 10 days, the cells underwent separation to obtain CD4+ T cells. The vaccine given was either BNT162b2 or mRNA-1273, in two doses. Antigen specificity for these receptors is unknown. Sequenced by immunoSEQ multiplex PCR; TCRdb stores in-frame clones only, minus some. This sample has some 40,000 clones, with about 80% found just once. This specimen consisted of CD4+ T cells from PBMCs cultured with HCoV-NL63 spike peptides, obtained after COVID-19 vaccination. These receptors were collected from a human donor who received a COVID-19 vaccine. Some clones in this sample may be carry-over from other donors' samples.

The chain recombines TRBV7-2 with TRBJ1-1; 7 nucleotides agree with TRBD1. From germline, CDR1 is SGHTA and CDR2 FQGNSA. J gave up 5 bases and V 6 bases, and 15 bases lay outside the gene matches. The CDR3 is 16 amino acids. The CDR3 region is CASSPERPRGSTEAFF. DNA for the CDR3: TGTGCCAGCAGTCCCGAACGTCCCAGGGGGTCGACTGAAGCTTTCTTT.

The V and J genes are TRBV7-3 and TRBJ2-5; a possible D gene is TRBD2 (6 bases). The CDR3 contains 14 residues. Trimming took 4 bases from V and 4 from J, leaving 13 bases between them. The germline V gene has CDR1 SGHTA and CDR2 FQGTGA. The CDR3 protein is CASSYGGTRETQYF. The CDR3 DNA reads as TGTGCCAGCAGCTACGGAGGGACTCGAGAGACCCAGTACTTC.

This clone was counted a few times. CDR3 loop: CASSYDRGKYNEQFF. CDR3 DNA sequence: TGTGCCAGCAGTTACGACAGGGGGAAATACAATGAGCAGTTCTTC. This sequence joins TRBV6-5 and TRBJ2-1; 9 bases are a match to TRBD1. V was pared by 2 bases and J by 4 bases, with 3 bases of the junction left unmatched. The V gene's germline CDR1 is MNHEY and CDR2 SVGAGI. The CDR3 covers 15 residues.

V usage is TRBV11-1 and J usage is TRBJ2-3, with a weak D call TRBD2 (5 bases). The germline V gene encodes CDR1 SGHAT and CDR2 FQDESV (reference sequence). Between the trimmed V and J ends, which lost 2 bases and 4 bases, there was a span of 10 bases. The CDR3 is 14 amino acids. The CDR3 protein is CASSLRGRPDTQYF. Here the CDR3 DNA reads TGTGCCAGCAGCTTACGAGGGCGCCCAGATACGCAGTATTTT.

The chain employs TRBV15 and TRBJ2-5; possibly TRBD2 for D (7 bases). V was cut by 0 bases and J by 1 base, with 9 bases left in between. Per the germline V gene, CDR1 is LNHNV and CDR2 is YYDKDF (reference sequence). The CDR3 sequence is 15 residues long. The chain's CDR3 is CATSRDRGGQETQYF. DNA for the CDR3: TGTGCCACCAGCAGAGATAGGGGGGGCCAAGAGACCCAGTACTTC.

This clone occurred once. The rearrangement joins TRBV5-1 to TRBJ2-5; tentative D call: TRBD1 (5 bases). The CDR3 runs 16 residues. V lost 0 bases and J 2 bases, leaving 14 bases between the germline ends. Per the germline V gene, CDR1 is SGHRS and CDR2 is YFSETQ. CDR3 residues: CASSLGAATVQETQYF. CDR3 coding DNA: TGCGCCAGCAGCTTGGGGGCCGCGACAGTACAAGAGACCCAGTACTTC.

The rearrangement uses TRBV30 and TRBJ1-1; 7 positions match TRBD1. J gave up 7 bases and V 5 bases, and 13 bases lay outside the gene matches. The CDR3 consists of 14 residues. Germline CDR1 reads GTSNPN; CDR2 reads SVGIG (reference sequence). This CDR3 is CAWQTGFALNEAFF. The CDR3 DNA sequence: TGTGCCTGGCAGACAGGGTTCGCCCTTAATGAAGCTTTCTTT.

With respect to this clone: A read error may account for a junction end that differs from germline. V and J are TRBV7-7 and TRBJ2-2; tentatively, D is TRBD2 (6 bases). CDR1 and CDR2 from the germline V gene are SSHAT and FNYEAQ (reference sequence). The CDR3 is 15 residues long. This CDR3 is CASSLATGDTGELFF. The CDR3 bases are TGTGCCAGCAGCCTAGCGACCGGGGACACCGGGGAGCTGTTTTTT.

J is TRBJ2-1 and V is TRBV7-2; 7 nucleotides agree with TRBD2. Germline CDR1 is SGHTA and CDR2 is FQGNSA. The CDR3 totals 16 residues. J was trimmed by 2 bases and V by 1 base; bases with no gene match: 5. The CDR3 nucleotides are TGTGCCAGCAGCTTAGGTTCCAGCGGGGCCTACAATGAGCAGTTCTTC. Protein sequence: CASSLGSSGAYNEQFF.

The J gene is TRBJ2-7, the V gene TRBV6-5; D not resolved. With 8 bases removed from V and 1 base from J, the gap between germline ends came to 12 bases. CDR1 and CDR2 (germline): MNHEY, SVGAGI. The CDR3 is 13 amino acids. Here the CDR3 DNA reads TGTGCCAGCCGTTGGACGCAGTCCTACGAGCAGTACGTC. This translates into CASRWTQSYEQYV.

This clone was observed a single time. V is TRBV6-6 and J is TRBJ2-2; TRBD2 matches at 8 bases. CDR1 and CDR2 (germline): MNHNY, SVGAGI (reference sequence). Trimming took 2 bases from V and 6 from J; bases not matched to a gene: 5. This CDR3 region has 15 residues. CDR3: CASSYVGGGSGELFF. The CDR3 DNA reads as TGTGCCAGCAGTTACGTCGGCGGGGGGTCCGGGGAGCTGTTTTTT.

The chain recombines TRBV10-3 with TRBJ1-2; the match to TRBD1 covers 9 bases. V was clipped by 0 bases and J by 6 bases; unmatched bases: 5. Looked up from germline, CDR1 is ENHRY and CDR2 is SYGVKD. This CDR3 is built from 15 residues. The CDR3 reads CAISESGTGWDGYTF. CDR3 DNA sequence: TGTGCCATCAGTGAGTCCGGGACAGGGTGGGATGGCTACACCTTC.